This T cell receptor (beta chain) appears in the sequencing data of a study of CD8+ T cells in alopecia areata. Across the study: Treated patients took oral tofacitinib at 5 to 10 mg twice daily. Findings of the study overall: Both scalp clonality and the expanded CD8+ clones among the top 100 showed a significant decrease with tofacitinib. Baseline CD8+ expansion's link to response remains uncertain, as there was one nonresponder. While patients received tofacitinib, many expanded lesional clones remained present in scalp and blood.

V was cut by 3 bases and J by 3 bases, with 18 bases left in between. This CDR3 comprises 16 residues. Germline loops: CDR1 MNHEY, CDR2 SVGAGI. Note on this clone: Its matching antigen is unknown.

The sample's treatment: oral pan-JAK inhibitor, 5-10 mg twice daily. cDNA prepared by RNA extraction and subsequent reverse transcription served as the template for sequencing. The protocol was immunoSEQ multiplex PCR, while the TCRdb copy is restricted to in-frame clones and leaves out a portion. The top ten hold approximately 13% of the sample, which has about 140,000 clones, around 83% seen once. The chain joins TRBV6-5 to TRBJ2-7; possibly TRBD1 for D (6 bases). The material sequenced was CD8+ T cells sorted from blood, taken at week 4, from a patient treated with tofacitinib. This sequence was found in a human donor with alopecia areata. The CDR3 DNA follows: TGTGCCAGCAGTTATTCCCAGGGGACCTCAAACTACGAGCAGTACTTC. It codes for CASSYSQGTSNYEQYF.